The next 23 T cell receptor beta chains were all read from a single sample in a study of CD4 T cells in relation to SARS-CoV-2 and coronaviruses. The antigens for these receptors are not known. Measured with immunoSEQ multiplex PCR; TCRdb has only the in-frame clones, and not every one. Here the sample spans tens of thousands of clones, under 90% being singletons. Sequencing was performed on naive CD4+ T cells from PBMCs, cultured in vitro. Described subset: naive CD4+ T cells isolated by negative enrichment. All receptors come from an adult with COVID-19.

The chain combines TRBV27 with TRBJ1-1, with TRBD1 matching 8 bases. Germline assignment: CDR1 MNHEY and CDR2 SMNVEV (reference sequence). This CDR3 comprises 16 residues. J was trimmed by 2 bases and V by 5 bases; bases with no gene match: 10. Here the CDR3 reads CASSTLGQDLNTEAFF. The CDR3 DNA follows: TGTGCCAGCAGTACCCTGGGACAGGATCTTAACACTGAAGCTTTCTTT.

The chain links TRBV28 to TRBJ2-4; 13 bases line up with TRBD2. The CDR3 spans 19 residues. Germline V gene sequence: CDR1 MDHEN, CDR2 SYDVKM. The V and J ends lost 3 bases and 12 bases, in that order; junction bases with no gene match: 20. CDR3 region: CASSFTPGTVTSGRISQYF. The DNA of the CDR3 is TGTGCCAGCAGTTTTACCCCCGGGACGGTGACTAGCGGGAGGATCAGTCAGTACTTC.

A few counts support this clone. The chain joins TRBV28 to TRBJ2-7; TRBD2 matches at 11 bases. J gave up 6 bases and V 6 bases, and 4 bases lay outside the gene matches. CDR1 is MDHEN, CDR2 SYDVKM, per germline. The CDR3 spans 13 residues. The CDR3 loop is CASRLAGVTEQYF. CDR3 sequence (DNA): TGTGCCAGCAGACTAGCGGGAGTTACCGAGCAGTACTTC.

This chain connects TRBV24-1 to TRBJ2-2; perhaps TRBD1 as D (6 bases). V was cut by 9 bases and J by 2 bases, with 12 bases left in between. Germline V gives CDR1 KGHDR, CDR2 SFDVKD. CDR3 length equals 14 residues. The CDR3 coding sequence is TGTGCCACCTCCGGACAGTTTAACACCGGGGAGCTGTTTTTT. Amino acids: CATSGQFNTGELFF.

J is TRBJ2-5 and V is TRBV28; no reliable D call. The CDR3 totals 15 residues. Between the trimmed V and J ends, which lost 6 bases and 5 bases, there was a span of 19 bases. In germline, CDR1 is MDHEN, CDR2 SYDVKM. Here the CDR3 DNA reads TGTGCCAGCAGAAAAAGGGAATTAGGTCGGGAGACCCAGTACTTC. Translation gives CASRKRELGRETQYF.

The chain's CDR3 is CAWSVRGTLGYEQYF. CDR3 DNA sequence: TGTGCCTGGAGTGTACGGGGCACTTTGGGCTACGAGCAGTACTTC. The gene calls are TRBV30 and TRBJ2-7; tentatively, D is TRBD1 or TRBD2 (5 bases each). The germline V gene encodes CDR1 GTSNPN and CDR2 SVGIG (reference sequence). With 0 bases removed from V and 3 bases from J, the gap between germline ends came to 15 bases. This CDR3 is 15 amino acids long.

The chain couples TRBV30 to TRBJ1-2, with D uncertain. Germline loops: CDR1 GTSNPN, CDR2 SVGIG (reference sequence). With 0 bases removed from V and 8 bases from J, the gap between germline ends came to 10 bases. The CDR3 extends over 12 amino acids. In DNA form, the CDR3 reads TGTGCCTGGAGTGTACACAGCCAAGGCTACACCTTC. It codes for CAWSVHSQGYTF.

V gene TRBV15 combines with J gene TRBJ1-5, with D uncertain. The CDR3 sequence is 13 residues long. Trimming pared 1 base from V and 5 bases from J, leaving 6 bases between. Per the germline V gene, CDR1 is LNHNV and CDR2 is YYDKDF (reference sequence). CDR3 nucleotides: TGTGCCACCAGCAGAGCCCCTGATCAGCCCCAGCATTTT. This gives the protein CATSRAPDQPQHF.

This chain joins TRBV14 and TRBJ2-1, with TRBD1 as a possible D gene (6 bases). The CDR3 spans 14 residues. Germline CDR1 reads SGHDN; CDR2 reads FVKESK. With 3 bases removed from V and 7 bases from J, the gap between germline ends came to 13 bases. The CDR3 bases are TGTGCCAGCAGCCAGTACAGGGTGGGGAATGAGCAGTTCTTC. Translated: CASSQYRVGNEQFF. Full variable domain (remainder filled in from reference TRBV14 and TRBJ2-1): EAGVTQFPSHSVIEKGQTVTLRCDPISGHDNLYWYRRVMGKEIKFLLHFVKESKQDESGMPNNRFLAERTGGTYSTLKVQPAELEDSGVYFCASSQYRVGNEQFFGPGTRLTVL.

The chain combines TRBV5-4 with TRBJ2-2, with D maybe TRBD2 (6 bases). The CDR3 length is 13 residues. The V end lost 5 bases, the J end lost 6 bases, and 11 bases lay between the germline ends. The germline CDR1 and CDR2 sequences are SGHNT and YYREEE (reference sequence). Written as DNA, the CDR3 is TGTGCCAGCAGTGAGAGGGAGGCCGGGGAGCTGTTTTTT. It codes for CASSEREAGELFF.

This rearrangement joins TRBV6-2 or TRBV6-3 to TRBJ2-1; D is ambiguous. This CDR3 spans 15 amino acids. CDR1 and CDR2 from the germline V gene are MNHEY and SVGEGT. Trimming pared 4 bases from V and 8 bases from J, leaving 18 bases between. The CDR3 DNA sequence: TGTGCCAGCAGTTCGCCCCACTACATCACGGATGAGCAGTTCTTC. Translating it yields CASSSPHYITDEQFF.

The rearrangement links TRBV6-5 to TRBJ1-1; D is undetermined. The germline V and J ends were trimmed by 6 bases and 0 bases, with 8 bases remaining between them. The CDR3 consists of 13 residues. The V gene's germline CDR1 is MNHEY and CDR2 SVGAGI. CDR3 residues: CASRPFMNTEAFF. The CDR3 nucleotides read TGTGCCAGCAGACCGTTCATGAACACTGAAGCTTTCTTT.

This chain links TRBV6-2 or TRBV6-3 with TRBJ2-7; D is uncertain. V was shortened by 2 bases and J by 2 bases, with 4 bases between the two germline ends. The CDR3 loop spans 12 amino acids. Germline CDR1 and CDR2: MNHEY and SVGEGT. The CDR3 spells CASSYGTYEQYF. In DNA form, the CDR3 reads TGTGCCAGCAGTTACGGAACCTACGAGCAGTACTTC.

This clone was counted once. This sequence joins TRBV28 and TRBJ2-2, with a tentative D call TRBD2 (6 bases). CDR1 and CDR2 (germline): MDHEN, SYDVKM. V shed 5 bases and J shed 5 bases, with 18 bases lying between them. The CDR3 extends over 16 amino acids. The CDR3 region has the DNA TGTGCCAGCAGTCCCCACCTTAGCGGACCTACCGGGGAGCTGTTTTTT. Its protein product is CASSPHLSGPTGELFF. Drawing the rest from reference TRBV28 and TRBJ2-2, the complete variable domain is DVKVTQSSRYLVKRTGEKVFLECVQDMDHENMFWYRQDPGLGLRLIYFSYDVKMKEKGDIPEGYSVSREKKERFSLILESASTNQTSMYLCASSPHLSGPTGELFFGEGSRLTVL.

The V and J genes are TRBV18 and TRBJ2-7; the D is unclear. This CDR3 spans 13 amino acids. Germline V lookup: CDR1 KGHSH, CDR2 LQKENI. Trimming left V 2 bases short and J 0 bases short, with 5 bases between. CDR3 nucleotides: TGTGCCAGCTCACCATTTAGCTCCTACGAGCAGTACTTC. This sequence encodes CASSPFSSYEQYF.

This clone was seen a few times. The rearrangement joins TRBV20-1 to TRBJ2-7; unclear D gene. Germline V gene data show CDR1 as DFQATT and CDR2 as SNEGSKA (reference sequence). The CDR3 is 12 residues long. With 3 bases removed from V and 1 base from J, the gap between germline ends came to 7 bases. The CDR3 reads CSASSASYEQYF. CDR3 nucleotide sequence: TGCAGTGCTAGTTCCGCTTCCTACGAGCAGTACTTC.

The rearrangement uses TRBV5-5 and TRBJ2-7; TRBD2 aligns across 7 bases. The CDR3 covers 16 residues. CDR1 is SGHKS and CDR2 is YYEKEE in the germline V gene (reference sequence). V was pared by 3 bases and J by 6 bases, with 15 bases of the junction left unmatched. The CDR3 is CASSSTPGLRSGEQYF. The CDR3 DNA sequence: TGTGCCAGCAGCTCAACTCCGGGACTACGAAGCGGCGAGCAGTACTTC.

The V and J genes are TRBV5-1 and TRBJ2-5, with D hard to call. CDR3 length: 15 residues. CDR1 is SGHRS and CDR2 is YFSETQ in the germline V gene. Trimming removed 3 bases at V and 5 bases at J, with 17 bases between. This CDR3 is CASSYLSEGWETQYF. Here the CDR3 DNA reads TGCGCCAGCAGCTACCTATCGGAAGGATGGGAGACCCAGTACTTC.

The chain joins TRBV6-5 to TRBJ2-1, with TRBD1 identical over 10 bases. Germline CDR1 is MNHEY and CDR2 is SVGAGI. This CDR3 region has 15 residues. V shed 8 bases, J shed 7 bases, and the junction held 11 bases outside the gene matches. Written as DNA, the CDR3 is TGTGCCAGCGCCCCCGGGACAGGGGTTTCGAATGAGCAGTTCTTC. This codes for CASAPGTGVSNEQFF.

This sequence joins TRBV6-5 and TRBJ2-7; the D is unclear. The CDR3 loop spans 15 amino acids. Germline V gives CDR1 MNHEY, CDR2 SVGAGI. Deletions cut 0 bases from V and 2 bases from J, with 11 bases between. DNA for the CDR3: TGTGCCAGCAGTTACTCGATGTTAGTGACCTACGAGCAGTACTTC. This sequence encodes CASSYSMLVTYEQYF.

The V gene is TRBV7-3, the J gene TRBJ2-3; D is undetermined. Per the germline V gene, CDR1 is SGHTA and CDR2 is FQGTGA. V was clipped by 0 bases and J by 2 bases, with 9 bases between them. There are 15 residues in the CDR3. In nucleotides, the CDR3 is TGTGCCAGCAGCTTAACCACTGAATACACAGATACGCAGTATTTT. It specifies CASSLTTEYTDTQYF. Supplemented by reference TRBV7-3 and TRBJ2-3, the full variable domain reads GAGVSQTPSNKVTEKGKYVELRCDPISGHTALYWYRQSLGQGPEFLIYFQGTGAADDSGLPNDRFFAVRPEGSVSTLKIQRTERGDSAVYLCASSLTTEYTDTQYFGPGTRLTVL.

J is TRBJ2-7 and V is TRBV23-1; either TRBD1 or TRBD2 may fit D (5 bases each). TRBV23-1 is placed among ORFs of uncertain function. This CDR3 spans 14 amino acids. Trimming removed 10 bases at V and 0 bases at J, with 16 bases between. The CDR3 region is CATGVGRASYEQYF. CDR3 bases: TGCGCCACCGGGGTTGGCAGGGCCTCCTACGAGCAGTACTTC.

The V call is TRBV3-1 (or the pseudogene TRBV3-2), the J call TRBJ2-3; D not resolved. The length of the CDR3 is 12 residues. Germline CDR1 and CDR2: LGHDT and YNNKEL (reference sequence). V lost 0 bases and J lost 8, with 6 bases in between. CDR3 in DNA: TGTGCCAGCAGCCAAGAATTGGGTACGCAGTATTTT. It codes for CASSQELGTQYF.